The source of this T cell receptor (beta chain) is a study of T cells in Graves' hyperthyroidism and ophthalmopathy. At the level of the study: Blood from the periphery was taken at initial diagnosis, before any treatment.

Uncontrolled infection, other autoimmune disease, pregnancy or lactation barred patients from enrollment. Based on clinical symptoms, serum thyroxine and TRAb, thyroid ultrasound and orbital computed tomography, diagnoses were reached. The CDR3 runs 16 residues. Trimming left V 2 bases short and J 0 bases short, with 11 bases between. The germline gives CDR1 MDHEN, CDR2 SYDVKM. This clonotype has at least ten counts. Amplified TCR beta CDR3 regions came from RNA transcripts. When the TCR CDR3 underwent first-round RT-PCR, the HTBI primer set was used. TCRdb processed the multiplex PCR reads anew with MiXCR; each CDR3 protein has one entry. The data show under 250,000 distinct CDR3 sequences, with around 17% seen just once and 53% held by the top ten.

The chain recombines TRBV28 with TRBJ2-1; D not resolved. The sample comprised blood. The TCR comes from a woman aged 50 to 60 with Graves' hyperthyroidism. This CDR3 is CASSLHPASSYNEQFF. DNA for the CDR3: TGTGCCAGCAGTTTACATCCAGCGAGCTCCTACAATGAGCAGTTCTTC.